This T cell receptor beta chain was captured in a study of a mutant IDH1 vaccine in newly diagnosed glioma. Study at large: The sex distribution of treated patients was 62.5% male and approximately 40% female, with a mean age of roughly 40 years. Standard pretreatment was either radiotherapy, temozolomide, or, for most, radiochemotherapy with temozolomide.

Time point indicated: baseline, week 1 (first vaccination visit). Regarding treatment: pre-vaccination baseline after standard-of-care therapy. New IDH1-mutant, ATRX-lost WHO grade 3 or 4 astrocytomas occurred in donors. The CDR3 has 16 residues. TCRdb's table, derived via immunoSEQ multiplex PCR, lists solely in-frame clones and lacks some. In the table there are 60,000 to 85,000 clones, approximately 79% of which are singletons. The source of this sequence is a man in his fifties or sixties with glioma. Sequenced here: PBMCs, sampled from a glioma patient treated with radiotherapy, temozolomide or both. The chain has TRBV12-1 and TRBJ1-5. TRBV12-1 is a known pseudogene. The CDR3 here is CASSFREERGNQPQHF. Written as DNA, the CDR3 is TGTGCCAGCAGCTTCAGGGAGGAGAGGGGCAATCAGCCCCAGCATTTT.